This T cell receptor beta chain was recorded in a study of blood T cells in healthy people across ages. Findings and limits, study-wide: Age advanced and TCR beta diversity per million T cells fell, roughly linearly.

Sample donors were healthy Caucasian individuals that came from Russia, aged 6 to 90. This CDR3 has 13 amino acids. V was trimmed by 3 bases and J by 5 bases, leaving 10 bases between them. The germline V gene has CDR1 MGHDK and CDR2 SYGVNS. Concerning this clonotype itself: Its antigen remains unknown.

The use of a sample-barcoded 5' primer and a J-beta primer mix characterized a second PCR of about 7 to 12 cycles. In TCRdb, the 5' RACE reads were re-called with MiXCR into one record per CDR3 protein. Among 750,000 or so distinct CDR3 sequences, approximately 25% were seen once, and the ten largest hold 9.4%. This sample also appeared in a second study, on T cells of mothers and their children. Per that paper: Every mother supplied over 8 million TCR beta CDR3 reads and every child around 3 million.

The chain uses TRBV25-1 and TRBJ2-5; D unclear. The clonotype was recovered from a boy aged 5-17 years in good health. The sequencing sample was made of blood. The CDR3, as DNA: TGTGCCAGCAGTGATCTAGTCGGGGAGACCCAGTACTTC. The encoded protein is CASSDLVGETQYF.